The clone carrying this T cell receptor beta chain was seen just once. Its antigen is as yet unknown. Trimming at V came to 3 bases and at J to 5 bases, leaving 9 bases not matched to a gene. The CDR3 contains 15 residues. Next came a second PCR, run for about 6 to 11 cycles, which used a sample-barcoded 5' primer along with a J-beta primer mix. MiXCR was run by TCRdb on the 5' RACE reads, yielding one entry per CDR3 protein. The sample holds about 1.5 million distinct CDR3 sequences, 40% to 50% seen once. The sample originates from a study of blood T cells in healthy people across ages. Study-level information: Capture by template switching was about one barcoded beta molecule per two T cells.

Every donor contributed roughly 10 milliliters of peripheral blood by blood draw. Study conclusions and caveats: Both naive CD4+ cell counts and diversity were greater in long-lived donors than in aged donors. Diversity of TCR beta per million T cells declined in a roughly linear way with age.

J is TRBJ2-7 and V is TRBV12-3 or TRBV12-4; 8 bases fit TRBD2. The clonotype comes from a woman between 18 and 29 years old in good health. The specimen was blood. Here the CDR3 DNA reads TGTGCCAGCAGTTTCGGGGGGGGGACGAGCAACGAGCAGTACTTC. Translating gives CASSFGGGTSNEQYF.